This note documents a single T cell receptor beta chain sequence. Antigen specificity is unknown. The CDR3 end is not reached by the read, which stops 3 residues before it; the germline J gene fills it in. CVID subjects had received replacement immunoglobulin for at least one year. The data belong to a study of T cell clonality in common variable immunodeficiency. Study results and caveats: Fewer deletions and N-nucleotide insertions were reportedly seen in common variable immunodeficiency TCR beta sequences. Compared with controls, CVID subjects had fewer shared TCRbeta clones. Authors noted CVID clonality's cause needs subpopulation repertoire sequencing.

Profiled with immunoSEQ multiplex PCR; TCRdb holds only in-frame clones, not every one. This sample carries tens of thousands of clones, none of them present only once. This CDR3 is built from 16 residues. Trimming took 2 bases from V and 1 from J; bases not matched to a gene: 2. Sequencing was done on a sample of peripheral blood mononuclear cells. The TCR sequence derives from a human donor with common variable immunodeficiency. The V call is TRBV7-1, the J call TRBJ2-3, with 11 bases identical to TRBD2. TRBV7-1 is an ORF, with its function uncertain. The CDR3 is CASSSRGLAGTDTQYF. The CDR3 DNA, read in part, is TGTGCCAGCAGCTCACGGGGACTAGCGGGCACAGATACG.